One sample yielded the 27 T cell receptor beta chains listed below, sequenced in a study of blood T cell repertoires in COVID-19. The assay was immunoSEQ multiplex PCR, and TCRdb's table has in-frame clones only and misses some. The table records about 68,000 clones, just over 85% of them present only once. The source material was peripheral blood. The receptors come from a woman between 55 and 75 years old with acute or convalescent COVID-19.

This clone was recorded only once. The J gene is TRBJ2-7, the V gene TRBV3-1 (or the pseudogene TRBV3-2); D may be TRBD2 (7 bases). CDR1 LGHDT and CDR2 YNNKEL come from the germline V gene (reference sequence). V lost 4 bases, J lost 3 bases, and 13 bases lay in between. The CDR3 covers 14 residues. DNA for the CDR3: TGTGCCAGCAGCCGACGGGGGGCCAGCTACGAGCAGTACTTC. It encodes CASSRRGASYEQYF.

The chain uses TRBV24-1 and TRBJ2-1; D is possibly TRBD2 (6 bases). The CDR3 loop spans 15 amino acids. The germline gives CDR1 KGHDR, CDR2 SFDVKD. Trimming pared 3 bases from V and 2 bases from J, leaving 10 bases between. This chain's CDR3 is CATSDGREPYNEQFF. CDR3 in DNA: TGTGCCACCAGTGATGGGCGGGAACCCTACAATGAGCAGTTCTTC.

The CDR3 sequence: CASRTGASYGYTF. Written as DNA, the CDR3 is TGTGCCAGCAGGACAGGGGCATCCTATGGCTACACCTTC. This rearrangement joins TRBV2 to TRBJ1-2; 8 bases line up with TRBD1. The CDR3 runs to 13 residues. V shed 6 bases, J shed 4 bases, and the junction held 4 bases outside the gene matches. The V gene's germline CDR1 is SNHLY and CDR2 FYNNEI.

This clone was observed a few times. The rearrangement joins TRBV1 to TRBJ1-5; TRBD1 reflects the table's D call only, with no check against the DNA. TRBV1 counts as a pseudogene. The CDR3 runs to 17 residues. CDR3 nucleotides: TGCACCAGCAGCCAAGAGCCCACAGGCATTGGCAATCAGCCCCAGCATTTT. Amino acid sequence: CTSSQEPTGIGNQPQHF.

The genes are TRBV19 and TRBJ1-2, with D maybe TRBD1 (5 bases). The length of the CDR3 is 13 residues. V dropped 3 bases and J dropped 3 bases, with 8 bases sitting between them. Germline V gene lookup returns CDR1 LNHDA and CDR2 SQIVND (reference sequence). This CDR3 reads CASSMGTYYGYTF. Written as DNA, the CDR3 is TGTGCCAGTAGTATGGGGACTTACTATGGCTACACCTTC. The full variable domain, completed using reference TRBV19 and TRBJ1-2, is DGGITQSPKYLFRKEGQNVTLSCEQNLNHDAMYWYRQDPGQGLRLIYYSQIVNDFQKGDIAEGYSVSREKKESFPLTVTSAQKNPTAFYLCASSMGTYYGYTFGSGTRLTVV.

The chain joins TRBV27 to TRBJ2-1; 11 nucleotides match TRBD2. This CDR3 comprises 15 residues. V gave up 3 bases and J gave up 7 bases; unmatched junction bases: 5. CDR1 and CDR2 from the germline V gene are MNHEY and SMNVEV (reference sequence). The chain's CDR3 is CASSFIAGGLNEQFF. The CDR3 DNA reads as TGTGCCAGCAGTTTTATAGCGGGGGGGCTTAATGAGCAGTTCTTC.

This rearrangement joins TRBV10-3 to TRBJ2-7; 7 bases match TRBD2. This CDR3 region has 12 residues. The germline V gene has CDR1 ENHRY and CDR2 SYGVKD. Trimming at V came to 6 bases and at J to 5 bases, leaving 4 bases not matched to a gene. The CDR3 bases are TGTGCCATCAGGGGGGGGGTGCACGAGCAGTACTTC. Amino acid sequence: CAIRGGVHEQYF.

The rearrangement uses TRBV2 and TRBJ2-4, with TRBD2 matching over 16 bases. Germline trimming cut 5 bases from V and 1 base from J; bases unmatched to any gene: 5. Germline lookup yields CDR1 SNHLY and CDR2 FYNNEI. This CDR3 spans 18 amino acids. The CDR3 sequence is CASSPGTSGGAAKNIQYF. The CDR3 coding sequence is TGTGCCAGCAGTCCCGGGACTAGCGGGGGGGCGGCCAAAAACATTCAGTACTTC.

The chain has TRBV2 and TRBJ1-1; D not resolved. Germline values: CDR1 SNHLY, CDR2 FYNNEI. V lost 3 bases to trimming and J lost 1 base, with 9 bases between them. This CDR3 comprises 14 residues. CDR3 loop: CASSDVLRNTEAFF. The DNA for the CDR3 is TGTGCCAGCAGTGACGTTCTGCGGAACACTGAAGCTTTCTTT.

The chain recombines TRBV6-5 with TRBJ1-2; a weak D match, TRBD1 (6 bases). The CDR3 has 14 amino acids. Germline assignment: CDR1 MNHEY and CDR2 SVGAGI. Trimming stripped 2 bases from V and 5 bases from J, with 12 bases between. CDR3 residues: CASSYQTGSYGYTF. The CDR3 DNA is TGTGCCAGCAGTTACCAAACAGGGTCTTATGGCTACACCTTC.

This rearrangement joins TRBV6-5 to TRBJ2-1, with a tentative D call TRBD1 (6 bases). The CDR3 is 13 residues long. CDR1 is MNHEY, CDR2 SVGAGI, per germline. Deletions cut 2 bases from V and 5 bases from J, with 7 bases between. The chain's CDR3 is CASSYGGHNEQFF. The CDR3 bases are TGTGCCAGCAGTTACGGGGGCCACAATGAGCAGTTCTTC.

The chain carries TRBV20-1 and TRBJ1-1, with D possibly being TRBD1 (6 bases). The CDR3 loop spans 11 amino acids. In germline, CDR1 is DFQATT, CDR2 SNEGSKA (reference sequence). V gave up 5 bases and J gave up 7 bases, with 11 bases separating them. CDR3 nucleotides: TGCAGTGCTTTTAGGACAGTTGAAGCTTTCTTT. As protein: CSAFRTVEAFF.

The chain joins TRBV12-3 or TRBV12-4 to TRBJ2-3; D is unclear. The CDR3 has 13 amino acids. Trimming removed 3 bases from V and 0 bases from J, with 4 bases in between. CDR3 bases: TGTGCCAGCAGTTTGCGCAGCACAGATACGCAGTATTTT. It is translated as CASSLRSTDTQYF.

This rearrangement joins TRBV5-6 to TRBJ2-5; 7 nucleotides agree with TRBD2. The CDR3 is 14 amino acids. Losses at the gene ends were 3 bases for V and 1 base for J; bases not matched to a gene: 3. CDR1 and CDR2 (germline): SGHDT, YYEEEE. Written as DNA, the CDR3 is TGTGCCAGCAGCTACGGCGGGGGCCAAGAGACCCAGTACTTC. Its translation is CASSYGGGQETQYF.

The chain uses TRBV3-1 (or the pseudogene TRBV3-2) and TRBJ1-2; tentative D call: TRBD1 (5 bases). This CDR3 has 15 amino acids. Germline CDR1 is LGHDT and CDR2 is YNNKEL (reference sequence). Trimming left V 1 base short and J 4 bases short, with 13 bases between. The CDR3 DNA is TGTGCCAGCAGCCAAGGGGGGGTGGAGGCCTATGGCTACACCTTC. It encodes CASSQGGVEAYGYTF.

The V gene is TRBV7-2, the J gene TRBJ1-2; a possible D gene is TRBD1 (6 bases). CDR1 SGHTA and CDR2 FQGNSA come from the germline V gene. V was trimmed by 4 bases and J by 8 bases, leaving 17 bases between them. CDR3 length: 14 residues. The CDR3 is CASSSLQGPGGYTF. CDR3 nucleotide sequence: TGTGCCAGCAGCTCCCTACAGGGCCCCGGGGGCTACACCTTC. Full variable domain (outside the CDR3, taken from reference TRBV7-2 and TRBJ1-2): GAGVSQSPSNKVTEKGKDVELRCDPISGHTALYWYRQSLGQGLEFLIYFQGNSAPDKSGLPSDRFSAERTGGSVSTLTIQRTQQEDSAVYLCASSSLQGPGGYTFGSGTRLTVV.

This clone appeared a few times. The CDR3 loop reads CASGGQGALKGYTF. DNA of the CDR3: TGTGCCAGCGGAGGACAGGGGGCACTTAAAGGCTACACCTTC. The chain uses TRBV6-5 and TRBJ1-2; 11 bases align to TRBD1. Per germline, CDR1 MNHEY and CDR2 SVGAGI. J lost 8 bases, V lost 8 bases, and 10 bases had no gene match. The CDR3 totals 14 residues.

The gene calls are TRBV10-3 and TRBJ1-1; D remains unclear. V lost 4 bases and J 1 base, leaving 13 bases between the germline ends. Germline lookup yields CDR1 ENHRY and CDR2 SYGVKD. There are 15 residues in the CDR3. The CDR3 loop reads CAISAFPGENTEAFF. The CDR3 bases are TGTGCCATCAGTGCGTTCCCCGGGGAGAACACTGAAGCTTTCTTT.

The V gene is TRBV11-1, the J gene TRBJ2-1; a weak D match, TRBD2 (6 bases). Germline values: CDR1 SGHAT, CDR2 FQDESV (reference sequence). The CDR3 is 13 residues long. Deletions cut 3 bases from V and 10 bases from J, with 13 bases between. CDR3 sequence: CASSFGGVPEQFF. As DNA, the CDR3 is TGTGCCAGCAGCTTCGGCGGGGTCCCGGAGCAGTTCTTC.

The CDR3 reads CASSQGGSNSPLHF. As DNA, the CDR3 is TGTGCCAGCAGCCAGGGAGGGTCAAATTCACCCCTCCACTTT. The chain recombines TRBV3-1 (or the pseudogene TRBV3-2) with TRBJ1-6; no clear D. With 3 bases removed from V and 7 bases from J, the gap between germline ends came to 10 bases. This CDR3 is built from 14 residues. CDR1 is LGHDT and CDR2 is YNNKEL in the germline V gene (reference sequence).

This clone was detected once. A junction end diverges from the germline sequence, so it may reflect a read error. This chain uses TRBV15 with TRBJ1-6; possibly TRBD1 for D (5 bases). Germline-derived CDR1 and CDR2 are LNHNV and YYDKDF (reference sequence). The CDR3 runs to 14 residues. CDR3 DNA sequence: TGTGCCACCAGTAGAGACAGTTATAATTCACCCCTCCACTTT. Encoded protein: CATSRDSYNSPLHF.

This clone has only one observation. V usage is TRBV4-1 and J usage is TRBJ2-7, with 7 bases lining up with TRBD1. Trimming cost V 4 bases and J 1 base; bases outside gene matches: 4. In germline, CDR1 is MGHRA, CDR2 YSYEKL. The CDR3 extends over 14 amino acids. DNA for the CDR3: TGCGCCAGCAGCCGTTCAGGGGGATCCTACGAGCAGTACTTC. Protein sequence: CASSRSGGSYEQYF.

The chain is built from TRBV6-5 and TRBJ1-5, with D possibly TRBD1 on 6 matching bases. The CDR3 spans 15 residues. The V gene lost 0 bases and the J gene lost 6 bases, with 12 bases spanning the gap. Germline V gene data show CDR1 as MNHEY and CDR2 as SVGAGI. The CDR3 sequence is CASSYSQGSGQPQHF. The DNA of the CDR3 is TGTGCCAGCAGTTACTCCCAGGGGAGCGGTCAGCCCCAGCATTTT.

The chain combines TRBV29-1 with TRBJ1-1; 7 bases are a match to TRBD1. The CDR3 runs to 12 residues. The germline gives CDR1 SQVTM, CDR2 ANQGSEA. Unmatched junction bases numbered 9, after V lost 4 bases and J lost 10 bases. This CDR3 is CSVAGQALGAFF. The CDR3 bases are TGCAGCGTTGCCGGACAGGCCCTTGGAGCTTTCTTT.

The V call is TRBV5-1, the J call TRBJ1-4; perhaps TRBD1 as D (5 bases). Germline V gene lookup returns CDR1 SGHRS and CDR2 YFSETQ. V lost 0 bases to trimming and J lost 8 bases, with 14 bases between them. This CDR3 spans 15 amino acids. CDR3 bases: TGCGCCAGCAGCTTGGTCCAGGGATTCGGAGAAAAACTGTTTTTT. This gives the protein CASSLVQGFGEKLFF.

The gene calls are TRBV5-1 and TRBJ2-5; a weak D match, TRBD1 (6 bases). Germline V gene sequence: CDR1 SGHRS, CDR2 YFSETQ. V lost 1 base and J 5 bases, leaving 15 bases between the germline ends. This CDR3 is built from 15 residues. The CDR3 reads CASSLTGYGTETQYF. Written as DNA, the CDR3 is TGCGCCAGCAGCTTGACAGGGTACGGTACGGAGACCCAGTACTTC.

The V gene is TRBV18, the J gene TRBJ2-7, with 8 nucleotides matching TRBD2. Per the germline V gene, CDR1 is KGHSH and CDR2 is LQKENI. Losses at the gene ends were 6 bases for V and 3 bases for J; bases not matched to a gene: 7. There are 14 residues in the CDR3. The chain's CDR3 is CASSQSGGGYEQYF. CDR3 coding DNA: TGTGCCAGCTCGCAAAGCGGGGGCGGCTACGAGCAGTACTTC.